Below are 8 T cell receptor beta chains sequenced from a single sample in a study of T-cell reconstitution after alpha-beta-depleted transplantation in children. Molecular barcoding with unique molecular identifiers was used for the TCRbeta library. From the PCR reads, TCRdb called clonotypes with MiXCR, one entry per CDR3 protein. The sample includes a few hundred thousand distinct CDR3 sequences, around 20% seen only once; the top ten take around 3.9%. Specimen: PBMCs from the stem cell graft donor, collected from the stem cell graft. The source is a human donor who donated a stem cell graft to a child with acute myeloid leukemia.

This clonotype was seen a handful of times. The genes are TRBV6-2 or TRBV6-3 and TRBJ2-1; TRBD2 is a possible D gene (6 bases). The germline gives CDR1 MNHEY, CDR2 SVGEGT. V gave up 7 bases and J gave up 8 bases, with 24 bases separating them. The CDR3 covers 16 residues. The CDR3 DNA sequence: TGTGCCAGCATCGCCGTGGGGGGAGATGGCGTAGATGAGCAGTTCTTC. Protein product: CASIAVGGDGVDEQFF.

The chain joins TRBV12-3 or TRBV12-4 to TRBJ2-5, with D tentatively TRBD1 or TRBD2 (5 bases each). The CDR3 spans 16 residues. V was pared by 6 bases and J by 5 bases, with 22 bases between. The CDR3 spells CASSLVLSGLGETQYF. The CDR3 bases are TGTGCCAGCAGCCTCGTCCTCTCGGGGCTTGGGGAGACCCAGTACTTC.

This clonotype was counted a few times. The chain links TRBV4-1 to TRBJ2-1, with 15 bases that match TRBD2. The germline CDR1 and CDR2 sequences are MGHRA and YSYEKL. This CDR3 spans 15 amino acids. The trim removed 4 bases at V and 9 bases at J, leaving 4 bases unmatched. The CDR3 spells CASSPGTSGRSEQFF. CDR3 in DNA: TGCGCCAGCAGCCCGGGGACTAGCGGGAGGAGTGAGCAGTTCTTC.

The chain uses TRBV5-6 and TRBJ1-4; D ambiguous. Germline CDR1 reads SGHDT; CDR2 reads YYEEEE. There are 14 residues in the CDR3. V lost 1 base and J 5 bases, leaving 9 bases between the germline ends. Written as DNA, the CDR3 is TGTGCCAGCAGCTTGCCGTCAAAAAATGAAAAACTGTTTTTT. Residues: CASSLPSKNEKLFF.

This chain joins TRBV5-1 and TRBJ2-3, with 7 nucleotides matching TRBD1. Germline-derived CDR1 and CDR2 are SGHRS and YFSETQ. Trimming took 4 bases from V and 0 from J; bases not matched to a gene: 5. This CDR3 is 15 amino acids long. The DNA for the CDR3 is TGCGCCAGCAGCGCCGACAGGGCGAGCACAGATACGCAGTATTTT. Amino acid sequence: CASSADRASTDTQYF.

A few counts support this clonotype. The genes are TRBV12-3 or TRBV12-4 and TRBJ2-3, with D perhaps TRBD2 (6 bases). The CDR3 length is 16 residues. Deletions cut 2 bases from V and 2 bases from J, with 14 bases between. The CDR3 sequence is CASSLRRERITDTQYF. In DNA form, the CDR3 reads TGTGCCAGCAGTTTAAGGAGGGAGCGGATCACAGATACGCAGTATTTT.

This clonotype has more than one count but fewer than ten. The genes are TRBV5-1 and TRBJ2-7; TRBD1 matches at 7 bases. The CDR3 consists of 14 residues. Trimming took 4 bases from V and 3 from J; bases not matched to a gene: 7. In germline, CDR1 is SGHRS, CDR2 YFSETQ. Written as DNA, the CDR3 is TGCGCCAGCAGCCCAGGACAGGAGTACTACGAGCAGTACTTC. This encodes CASSPGQEYYEQYF.

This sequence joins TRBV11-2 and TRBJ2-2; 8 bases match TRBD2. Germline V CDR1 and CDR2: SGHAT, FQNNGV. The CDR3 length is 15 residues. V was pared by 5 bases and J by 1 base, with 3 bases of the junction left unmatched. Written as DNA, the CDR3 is TGTGCCAGCAGCCATAGCGGGGTGAACACCGGGGAGCTGTTTTTT. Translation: CASSHSGVNTGELFF.